The source of this TCR beta chain is a study of blood T cell repertoires in COVID-19. As for the study in general: COVID-19 samples collected from the United States, Italy and Spain covered acute and convalescent phases. From T cells, B-cell-depleted T cells, or PBMCs came the material, which was cDNA or gDNA.

In the study's own analysis: For nucleated cells, counts were estimated from reference gene primer amplification. Only in-frame clones appear in the TCRdb table, and some are missing; sequencing was by immunoSEQ multiplex PCR. That table supplies the V and J calls and clone size; D and trimming were determined from the DNA. The repertoire holds about 280,000 clones, with around 85% as singletons. Sequencing was performed on peripheral blood. The receptor was derived from a woman aged 30 to 39 who had recovered from COVID-19.

The chain's CDR3 is CATSESGQGWETQYF. CDR3 bases: TGTGCCACCAGTGAATCCGGGCAGGGATGGGAGACCCAGTACTTC. The genes are TRBV24-1 and TRBJ2-5, with a weak D call TRBD1 (5 bases). Trimming removed 4 bases at V and 5 bases at J, with 16 bases between. The CDR3 is made up of 15 amino acids. Germline lookup yields CDR1 KGHDR and CDR2 SFDVKD.